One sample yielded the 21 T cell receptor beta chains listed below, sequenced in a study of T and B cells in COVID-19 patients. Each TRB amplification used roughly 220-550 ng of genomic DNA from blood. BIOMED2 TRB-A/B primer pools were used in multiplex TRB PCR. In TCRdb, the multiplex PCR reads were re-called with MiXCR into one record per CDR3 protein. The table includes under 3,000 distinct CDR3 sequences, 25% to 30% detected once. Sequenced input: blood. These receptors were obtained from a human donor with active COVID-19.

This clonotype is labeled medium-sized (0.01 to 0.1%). CDR3 DNA: TGTGCCTCGACCCGGGAGGGGGTGAGAGAGACCCAGTACTTC. This codes for CASTREGVRETQYF. The chain carries TRBV10-3 and TRBJ2-5; 8 nucleotides match TRBD2. The germline gives CDR1 ENHRY, CDR2 SYGVKD. There are 14 residues in the CDR3. J lost 4 bases, V lost 11 bases, and 12 bases had no gene match.

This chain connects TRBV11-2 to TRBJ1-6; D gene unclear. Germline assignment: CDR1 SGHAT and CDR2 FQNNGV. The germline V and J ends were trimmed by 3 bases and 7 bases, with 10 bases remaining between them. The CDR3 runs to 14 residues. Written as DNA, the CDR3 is TGTGCCAGCAGCTTCGGGAGGGAGAATTCACCCCTCCACTTT. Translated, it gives CASSFGRENSPLHF.

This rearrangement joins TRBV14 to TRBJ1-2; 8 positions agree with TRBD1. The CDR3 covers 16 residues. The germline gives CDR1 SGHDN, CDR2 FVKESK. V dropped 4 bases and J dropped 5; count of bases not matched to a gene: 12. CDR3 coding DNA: TGTGCCAGCAGCCTCCAGCCCGGACAGGGCGGGTATGGCTACACCTTC. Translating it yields CASSLQPGQGGYGYTF.

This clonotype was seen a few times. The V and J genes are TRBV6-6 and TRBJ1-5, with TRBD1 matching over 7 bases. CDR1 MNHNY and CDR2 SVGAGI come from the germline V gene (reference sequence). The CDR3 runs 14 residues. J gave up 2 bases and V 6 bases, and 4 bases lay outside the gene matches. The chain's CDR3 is CASSGGTGNQPQHF. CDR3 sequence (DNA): TGTGCCAGCAGCGGCGGGACAGGCAATCAGCCCCAGCATTTT.

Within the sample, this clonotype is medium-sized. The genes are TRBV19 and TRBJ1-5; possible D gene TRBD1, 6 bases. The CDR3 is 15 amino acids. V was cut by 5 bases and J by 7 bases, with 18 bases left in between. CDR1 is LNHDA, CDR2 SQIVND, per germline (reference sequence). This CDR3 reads CASSPYGQLGQPQHF. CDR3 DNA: TGTGCCAGTAGTCCTTACGGACAGTTGGGGCAGCCCCAGCATTTT.

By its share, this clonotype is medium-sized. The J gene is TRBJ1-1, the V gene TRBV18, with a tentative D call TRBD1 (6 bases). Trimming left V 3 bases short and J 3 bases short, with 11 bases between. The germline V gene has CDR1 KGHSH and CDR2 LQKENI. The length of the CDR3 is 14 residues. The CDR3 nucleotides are TGTGCCAGCTCACCCCAGGGGACCGACACTGAAGCTTTCTTT. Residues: CASSPQGTDTEAFF.

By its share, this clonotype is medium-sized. The CDR3 DNA reads TGTGCCAGCAGCCAACAGGGAGGCTCCTACGAGCAGTACTTC. It specifies CASSQQGGSYEQYF. The gene calls are TRBV27 and TRBJ2-7; D may be TRBD1 or TRBD2 (6 bases each). Germline CDR1 MNHEY, CDR2 SMNVEV (reference sequence). V was pared by 6 bases and J by 0 bases, with 12 bases between. The CDR3 length is 14 residues.

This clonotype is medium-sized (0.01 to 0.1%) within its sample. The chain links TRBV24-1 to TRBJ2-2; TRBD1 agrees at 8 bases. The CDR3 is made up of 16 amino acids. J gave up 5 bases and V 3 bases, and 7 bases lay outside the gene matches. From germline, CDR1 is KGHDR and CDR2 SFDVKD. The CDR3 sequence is CATSDPGQGWTGELFF. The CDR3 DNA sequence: TGTGCCACCAGTGATCCAGGACAGGGTTGGACCGGGGAGCTGTTTTTT.

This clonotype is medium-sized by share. CDR3 residues: CASSPVLSYEQYF. The CDR3 nucleotides read TGTGCCAGCAGCCCGGTCCTGTCCTACGAGCAGTACTTC. The chain combines TRBV13 with TRBJ2-7; no firm D call. In germline, CDR1 is PRHDT, CDR2 FYEKMQ (reference sequence). The CDR3 extends over 13 amino acids. The ends were cut back, 5 bases at V and 1 base at J, with 9 bases in the middle. Full variable domain (remainder filled in from reference TRBV13 and TRBJ2-7): AAGVIQSPRHLIKEKRETATLKCYPIPRHDTVYWYQQGPGQDPQFLISFYEKMQSDKGSIPDRFSAQQFSDYHSELNMSSLELGDSALYFCASSPVLSYEQYFGPGTRLTVT.

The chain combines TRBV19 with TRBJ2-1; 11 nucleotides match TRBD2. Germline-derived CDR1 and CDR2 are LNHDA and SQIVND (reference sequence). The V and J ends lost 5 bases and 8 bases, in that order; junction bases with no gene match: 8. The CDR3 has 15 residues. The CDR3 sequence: CASSQIAGGAHEQFF. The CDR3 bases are TGTGCCAGTAGTCAAATAGCGGGGGGGGCCCATGAGCAGTTCTTC.

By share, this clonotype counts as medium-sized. DNA of the CDR3: TGTGCCAGTAGTAAGGACAGGATTTATGGGGGCTACACCTTC. Residues: CASSKDRIYGGYTF. J is TRBJ1-2 and V is TRBV19; TRBD1 agrees at 7 bases. Per the germline V gene, CDR1 is LNHDA and CDR2 is SQIVND (reference sequence). The CDR3 has 14 amino acids. V dropped 4 bases and J dropped 8; count of bases not matched to a gene: 10.

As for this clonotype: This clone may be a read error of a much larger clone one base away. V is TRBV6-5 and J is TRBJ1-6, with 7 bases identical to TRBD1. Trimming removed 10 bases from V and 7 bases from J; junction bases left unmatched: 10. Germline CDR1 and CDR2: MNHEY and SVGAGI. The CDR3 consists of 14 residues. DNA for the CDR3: TGTGCCATCAGGAAAAGGGACAGCAATTCACCCCTCCACTTT. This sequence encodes CAIRKRDSNSPLHF.

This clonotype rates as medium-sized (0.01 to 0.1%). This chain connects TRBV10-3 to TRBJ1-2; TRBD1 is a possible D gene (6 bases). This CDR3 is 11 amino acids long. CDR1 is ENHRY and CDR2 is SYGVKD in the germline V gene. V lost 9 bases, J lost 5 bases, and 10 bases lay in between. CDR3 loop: CAIEQGYGYTF. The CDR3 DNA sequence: TGTGCCATTGAACAGGGATATGGCTACACCTTC.

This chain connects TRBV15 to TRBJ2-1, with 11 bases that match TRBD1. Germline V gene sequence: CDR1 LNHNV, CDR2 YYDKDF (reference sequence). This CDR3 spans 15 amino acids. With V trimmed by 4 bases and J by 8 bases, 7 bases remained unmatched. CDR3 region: CATSTGQGARDEQFF. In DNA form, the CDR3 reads TGTGCCACCAGCACAGGACAGGGGGCGCGGGATGAGCAGTTCTTC.

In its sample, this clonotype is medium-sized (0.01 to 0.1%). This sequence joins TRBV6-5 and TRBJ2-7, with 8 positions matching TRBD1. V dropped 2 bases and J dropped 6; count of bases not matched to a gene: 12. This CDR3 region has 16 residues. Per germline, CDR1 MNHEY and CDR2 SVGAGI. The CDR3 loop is CASSYDPRTGPGEQYF. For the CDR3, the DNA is TGTGCCAGCAGTTACGATCCAAGGACAGGGCCTGGCGAGCAGTACTTC.

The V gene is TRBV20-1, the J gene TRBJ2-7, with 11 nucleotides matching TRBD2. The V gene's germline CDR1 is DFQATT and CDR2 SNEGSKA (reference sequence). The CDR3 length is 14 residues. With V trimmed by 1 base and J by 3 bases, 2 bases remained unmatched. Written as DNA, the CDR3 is TGCAGTGCTAGAGTAGCGGGGGGGATCTACGAGCAGTACTTC. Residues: CSARVAGGIYEQYF.

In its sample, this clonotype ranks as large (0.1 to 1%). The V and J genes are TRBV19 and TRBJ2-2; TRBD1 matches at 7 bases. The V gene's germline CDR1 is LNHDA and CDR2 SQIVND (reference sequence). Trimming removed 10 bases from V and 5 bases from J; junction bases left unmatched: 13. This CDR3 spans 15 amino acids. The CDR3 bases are TGTGCCACTAAACAGGGGATAGTTAGGACCGGGGAGCTGTTTTTT. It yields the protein CATKQGIVRTGELFF.

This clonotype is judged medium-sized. In DNA form, the CDR3 reads TGTGCCAGCAGTTTTGGCTCTGGAAACACCATATATTTT. It is translated as CASSFGSGNTIYF. The chain recombines TRBV12-3 or TRBV12-4 with TRBJ1-3; no clear D gene. The CDR3 spans 13 residues. V was shortened by 3 bases and J by 0 bases, with 3 bases between the two germline ends.

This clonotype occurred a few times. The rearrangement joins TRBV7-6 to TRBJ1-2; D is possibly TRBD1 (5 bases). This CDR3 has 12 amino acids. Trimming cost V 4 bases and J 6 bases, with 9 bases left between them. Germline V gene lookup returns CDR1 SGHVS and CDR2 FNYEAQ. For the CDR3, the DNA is TGTGCCAGCAGCTCGGGGGTGAATGGCTACACCTTC. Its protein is CASSSGVNGYTF.

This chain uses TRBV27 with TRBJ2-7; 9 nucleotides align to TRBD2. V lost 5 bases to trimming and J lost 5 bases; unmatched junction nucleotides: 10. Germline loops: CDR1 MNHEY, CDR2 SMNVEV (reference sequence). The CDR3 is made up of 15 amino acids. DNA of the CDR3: TGTGCCAGCAGTCCCCGTGGTAGCGGGAGCGACGAGCAGTACTTC. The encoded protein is CASSPRGSGSDEQYF.

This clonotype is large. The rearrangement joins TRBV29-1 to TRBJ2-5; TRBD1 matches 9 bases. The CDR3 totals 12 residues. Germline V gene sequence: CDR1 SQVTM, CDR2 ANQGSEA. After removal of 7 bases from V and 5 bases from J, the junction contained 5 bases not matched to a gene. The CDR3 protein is CSAGTGTETQYF. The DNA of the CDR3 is TGCAGCGCTGGGACAGGGACCGAGACCCAGTACTTC.